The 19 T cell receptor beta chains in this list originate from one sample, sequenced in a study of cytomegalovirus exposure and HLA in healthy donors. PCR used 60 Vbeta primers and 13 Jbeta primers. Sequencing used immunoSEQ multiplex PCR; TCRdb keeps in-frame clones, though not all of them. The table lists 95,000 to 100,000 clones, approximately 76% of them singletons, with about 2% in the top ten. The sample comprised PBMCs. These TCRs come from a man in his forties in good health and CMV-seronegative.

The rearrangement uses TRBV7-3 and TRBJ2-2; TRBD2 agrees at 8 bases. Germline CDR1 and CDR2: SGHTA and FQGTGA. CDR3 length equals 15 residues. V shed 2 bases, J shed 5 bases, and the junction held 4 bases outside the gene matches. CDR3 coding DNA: TGTGCCAGCAGCTTAGGAGGGACTAGGACCGGGGAGCTGTTTTTT. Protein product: CASSLGGTRTGELFF.

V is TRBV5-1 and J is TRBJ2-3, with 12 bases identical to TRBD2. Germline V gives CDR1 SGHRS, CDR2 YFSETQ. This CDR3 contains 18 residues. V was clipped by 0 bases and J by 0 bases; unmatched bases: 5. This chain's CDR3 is CASSLVASGRASTDTQYF. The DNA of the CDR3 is TGCGCCAGCAGCTTGGTCGCTAGCGGGAGGGCGAGCACAGATACGCAGTATTTT.

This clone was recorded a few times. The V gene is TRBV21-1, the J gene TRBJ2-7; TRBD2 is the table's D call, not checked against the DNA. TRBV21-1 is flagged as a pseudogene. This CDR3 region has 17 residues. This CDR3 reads CASSGLAGGGCRYEQYF. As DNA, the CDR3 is TGTGCCAGCAGCGGTCTAGCGGGAGGGGGGTGTAGGTACGAGCAGTACTTC.

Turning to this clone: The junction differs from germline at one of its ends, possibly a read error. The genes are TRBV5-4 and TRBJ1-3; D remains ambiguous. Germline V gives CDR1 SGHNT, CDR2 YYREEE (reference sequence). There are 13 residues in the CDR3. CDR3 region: CASSLAGGNAIYF. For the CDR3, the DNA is TGTGCCAGCAGCTTGGCCGGAGGAAACGCCATATATTTT.

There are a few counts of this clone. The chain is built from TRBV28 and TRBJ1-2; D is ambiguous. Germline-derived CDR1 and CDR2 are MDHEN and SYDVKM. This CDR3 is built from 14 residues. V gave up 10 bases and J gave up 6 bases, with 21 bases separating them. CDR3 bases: TGTGCCACCGACGGTAGTCCCCTCCGGGATGGCTACACCTTC. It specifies CATDGSPLRDGYTF.

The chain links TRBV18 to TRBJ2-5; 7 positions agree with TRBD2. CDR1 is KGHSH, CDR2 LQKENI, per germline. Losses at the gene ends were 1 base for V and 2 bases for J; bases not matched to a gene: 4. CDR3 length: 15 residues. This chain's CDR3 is CASSPLAGLQETQYF. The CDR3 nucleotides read TGTGCCAGCTCACCACTAGCGGGCCTACAAGAGACCCAGTACTTC.

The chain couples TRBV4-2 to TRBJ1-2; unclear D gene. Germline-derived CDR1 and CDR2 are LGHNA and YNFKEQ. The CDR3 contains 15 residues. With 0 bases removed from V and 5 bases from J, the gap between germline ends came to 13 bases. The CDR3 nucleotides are TGTGCCAGCAGCCAAGATCACGGAGGGAGTTATGGCTACACCTTC. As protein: CASSQDHGGSYGYTF.

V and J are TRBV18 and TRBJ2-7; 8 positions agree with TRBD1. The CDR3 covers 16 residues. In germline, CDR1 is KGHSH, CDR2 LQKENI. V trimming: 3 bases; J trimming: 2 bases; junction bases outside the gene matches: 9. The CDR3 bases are TGTGCCAGCTCACCCCTGGGTCCGACAGGGGCCTACGAGCAGTACTTC. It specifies CASSPLGPTGAYEQYF. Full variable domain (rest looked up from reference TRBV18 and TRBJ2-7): NAGVMQNPRHLVRRRGQEARLRCSPMKGHSHVYWYRQLPEEGLKFMVYLQKENIIDESGMPKERFSAEFPKEGPSILRIQQVVRGDSAAYFCASSPLGPTGAYEQYFGPGTRLTVT.

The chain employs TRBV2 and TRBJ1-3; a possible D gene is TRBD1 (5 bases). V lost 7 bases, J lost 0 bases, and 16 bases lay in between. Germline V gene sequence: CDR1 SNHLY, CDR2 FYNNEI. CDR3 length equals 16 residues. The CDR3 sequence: CASNWVGPGSGNTIYF. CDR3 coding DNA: TGTGCCAGCAACTGGGTGGGGCCCGGCTCTGGAAACACCATATATTTT.

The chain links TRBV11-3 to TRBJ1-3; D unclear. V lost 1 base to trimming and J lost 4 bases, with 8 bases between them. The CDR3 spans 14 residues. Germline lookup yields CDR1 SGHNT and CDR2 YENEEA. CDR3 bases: TGTGCCAGCAGCTTAGGACTTGAAGGAAACACCATATATTTT. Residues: CASSLGLEGNTIYF.

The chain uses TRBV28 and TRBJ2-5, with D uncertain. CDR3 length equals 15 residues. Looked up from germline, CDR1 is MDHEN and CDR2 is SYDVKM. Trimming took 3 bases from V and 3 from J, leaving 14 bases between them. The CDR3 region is CASSLVPGPEETQYF. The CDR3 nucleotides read TGTGCCAGCAGTTTGGTCCCCGGTCCCGAAGAGACCCAGTACTTC.

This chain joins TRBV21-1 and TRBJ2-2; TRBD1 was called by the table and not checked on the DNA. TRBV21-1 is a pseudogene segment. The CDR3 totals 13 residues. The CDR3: CRQGGRNTGELFF. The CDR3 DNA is TGTAGACAGGGGGGACGGAACACCGGGGAGCTGTTTTTT.

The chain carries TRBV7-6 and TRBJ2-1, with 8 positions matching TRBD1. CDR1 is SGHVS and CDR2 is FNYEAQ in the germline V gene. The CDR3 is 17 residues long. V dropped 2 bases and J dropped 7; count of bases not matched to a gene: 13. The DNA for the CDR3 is TGTGCCAGCAGCTTAACCCTAGGACAGGGCGGTACGAATGAGCAGTTCTTC. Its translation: CASSLTLGQGGTNEQFF.

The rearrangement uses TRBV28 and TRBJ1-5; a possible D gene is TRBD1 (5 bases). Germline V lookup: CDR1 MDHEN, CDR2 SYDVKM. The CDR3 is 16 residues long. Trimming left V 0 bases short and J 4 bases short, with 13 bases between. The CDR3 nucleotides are TGTGCCAGCAGTTTATGGGGGGGTACGGGGAATCAGCCCCAGCATTTT. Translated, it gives CASSLWGGTGNQPQHF.

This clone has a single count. The CDR3 is CASSPWTSGANTGELFF. DNA for the CDR3: TGTGCCAGCAGTCCGTGGACTAGCGGGGCGAACACCGGGGAGCTGTTTTTT. The chain recombines TRBV27 with TRBJ2-2; 12 nucleotides agree with TRBD2. The germline V gene has CDR1 MNHEY and CDR2 SMNVEV (reference sequence). This CDR3 is 17 amino acids long. With V trimmed by 5 bases and J by 0 bases, 4 bases remained unmatched.

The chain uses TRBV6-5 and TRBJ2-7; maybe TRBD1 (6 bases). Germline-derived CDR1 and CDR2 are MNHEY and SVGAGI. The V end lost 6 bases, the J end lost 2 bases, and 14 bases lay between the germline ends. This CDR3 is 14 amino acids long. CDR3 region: CASSQSGHTYEQYF. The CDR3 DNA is TGTGCCAGCAGCCAATCGGGACATACCTACGAGCAGTACTTC.

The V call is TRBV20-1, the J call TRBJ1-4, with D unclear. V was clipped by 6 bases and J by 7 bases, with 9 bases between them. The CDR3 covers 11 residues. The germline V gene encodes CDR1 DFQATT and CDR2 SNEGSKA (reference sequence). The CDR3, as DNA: TGCAGTGCCACCAGTGTTGAAAAACTGTTTTTT. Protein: CSATSVEKLFF.

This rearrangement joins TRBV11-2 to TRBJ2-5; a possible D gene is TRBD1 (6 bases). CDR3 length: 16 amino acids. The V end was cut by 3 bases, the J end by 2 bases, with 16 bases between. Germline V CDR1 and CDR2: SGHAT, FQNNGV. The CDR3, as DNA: TGTGCCAGCAGCTTGACCGACAGGACCCTTCAAGAGACCCAGTACTTC. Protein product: CASSLTDRTLQETQYF.

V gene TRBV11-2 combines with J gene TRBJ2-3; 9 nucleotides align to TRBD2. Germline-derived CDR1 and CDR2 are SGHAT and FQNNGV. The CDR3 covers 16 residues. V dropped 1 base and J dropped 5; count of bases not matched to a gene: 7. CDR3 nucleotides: TGTGCCAGCAGCTTAGTGGCGGGGGGGGCTGGAGATACGCAGTATTTT. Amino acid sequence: CASSLVAGGAGDTQYF. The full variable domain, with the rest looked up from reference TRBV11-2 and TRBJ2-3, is EAGVAQSPRYKIIEKRQSVAFWCNPISGHATLYWYQQILGQGPKLLIQFQNNGVVDDSQLPKDRFSAERLKGVDSTLKIQPAKLEDSAVYLCASSLVAGGAGDTQYFGPGTRLTVL.